This T cell receptor beta chain originates from a study of graft-versus-host responses after intestinal transplantation. Note on this clone: No antigen is known for it.

Points from the study as a whole: Individuals carrying graft-donor T cell macrochimerism showed high graft-versus-host to host-versus-graft clonal ratios in allografts.

The CDR3 loop spans 14 amino acids. V dropped 3 bases and J dropped 2 bases, with 11 bases sitting between them. Germline V gene sequence: CDR1 MNHEY, CDR2 SMNVEV (reference sequence). Repertoires were generated with immunoSEQ multiplex PCR, while TCRdb's copy carries only in-frame clones and drops some. Among approximately 82,000 clones listed, 90% to 95% were seen once. The clonotype was recovered from a human donor who was the organ donor for an intestinal transplant. Sequences were derived from unstimulated CD8+ T cells sorted from spleen or lymph node cells, sampled before transplant. The chain links TRBV27 to TRBJ2-7, with D possibly TRBD2 on 6 matching bases. CDR3 bases: TGTGCCAGCAGTTTCCGAGCGGGCCCCTACGAGCAGTACTTC. It encodes CASSFRAGPYEQYF.